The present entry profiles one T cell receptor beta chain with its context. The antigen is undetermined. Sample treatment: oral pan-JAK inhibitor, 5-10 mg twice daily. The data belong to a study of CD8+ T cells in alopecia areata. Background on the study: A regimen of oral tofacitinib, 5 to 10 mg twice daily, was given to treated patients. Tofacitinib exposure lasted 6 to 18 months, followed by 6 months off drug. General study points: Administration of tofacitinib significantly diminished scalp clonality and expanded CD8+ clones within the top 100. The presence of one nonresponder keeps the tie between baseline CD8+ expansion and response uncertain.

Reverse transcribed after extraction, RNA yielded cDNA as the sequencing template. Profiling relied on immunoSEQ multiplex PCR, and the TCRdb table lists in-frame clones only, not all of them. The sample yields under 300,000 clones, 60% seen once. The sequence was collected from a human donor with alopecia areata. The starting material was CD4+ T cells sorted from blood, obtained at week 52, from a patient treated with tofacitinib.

This chain's CDR3 is CASSEFLEQYF. As DNA, the CDR3 is TGTGCCAGCAGTGAATTTTTAGAGCAGTACTTC. V and J are TRBV25-1 and TRBJ2-7; D remains unclear. Germline V CDR1 and CDR2: MGHDK, SYGVNS. This CDR3 comprises 11 residues. Trimming stripped 1 base from V and 7 bases from J, with 5 bases between.